The next 7 T cell receptor beta chains were all read from a single sample in a study of blood T cell repertoires in COVID-19. TCRdb keeps only in-frame clones here, not all; method: immunoSEQ multiplex PCR. The sample lists some 240,000 clones, 82% seen once, with around 11% in the top ten. The sequenced sample consisted of peripheral blood. These receptors were obtained from a woman aged 60 to 75 with active or convalescent COVID-19.

In regard to this clone: The sample contains more than one DNA sequence encoding this CDR3. V usage is TRBV19 and J usage is TRBJ1-5, with a weak D call TRBD1 (5 bases). CDR3 length equals 16 residues. Per germline, CDR1 LNHDA and CDR2 SQIVND (reference sequence). V lost 3 bases and J lost 2, with 14 bases in between. CDR3 DNA sequence: TGTGCCAGTAGTATCGGCTCTGGGGGGGGCAATCAGCCCCAGCATTTT. This sequence encodes CASSIGSGGGNQPQHF.

This clone was found a few times. The chain carries TRBV29-1 and TRBJ1-6; 11 nucleotides line up with TRBD1. With V trimmed by 5 bases and J by 9 bases, 9 bases remained unmatched. The germline V gene encodes CDR1 SQVTM and CDR2 ANQGSEA. There are 15 residues in the CDR3. The CDR3 DNA reads TGCAGCGTTTCCGAATCCGGGACAGGGGGTTCACCCCTCCACTTT. This sequence encodes CSVSESGTGGSPLHF.

This clone has just one count. This rearrangement joins TRBV7-2 to TRBJ1-2; no reliable D call. This CDR3 is 16 amino acids long. Germline CDR1 and CDR2: SGHTA and FQGNSA. The V gene lost 4 bases and the J gene lost 4 bases, with 19 bases spanning the gap. The CDR3 sequence: CASSSPLGLASYGYTF. The CDR3 nucleotides read TGTGCCAGCAGCTCGCCCCTCGGCCTTGCTAGCTATGGCTACACCTTC.

The V gene is TRBV7-9, the J gene TRBJ2-3; D possibly corresponds to TRBD1 (5 bases). This CDR3 has 17 residues. Trimming pared 4 bases from V and 0 bases from J, leaving 17 bases between. CDR1 is SEHNR, CDR2 FQNEAQ, per germline (reference sequence). The CDR3, as DNA: TGTGCCAGCAGCTCCCCCTACGTCAGGGTGAGCACAGATACGCAGTATTTT. It translates to CASSSPYVRVSTDTQYF.

This clone was observed a single time. The V call is TRBV18, the J call TRBJ1-4; no definite D call. Trimming cost V 2 bases and J 4 bases, with 11 bases left between them. CDR1 is KGHSH and CDR2 is LQKENI in the germline V gene. The CDR3 length is 15 residues. CDR3 in DNA: TGTGCCAGCTCACCAAATGAAGTAGATAATGAAAAACTGTTTTTT. Its translation is CASSPNEVDNEKLFF.

The sample holds one count of this clone. The chain combines TRBV7-6 with TRBJ1-2, with D possibly TRBD1 on 5 matching bases. The CDR3 runs to 16 residues. Germline V gene lookup returns CDR1 SGHVS and CDR2 FNYEAQ. Deletions cut 0 bases from V and 2 bases from J, with 13 bases between. CDR3: CASSLAVGASNYGYTF. The CDR3 DNA sequence: TGTGCCAGCAGCTTAGCTGTTGGGGCATCAAACTATGGCTACACCTTC.

The rearrangement links TRBV19 to TRBJ2-7; 14 positions agree with TRBD2. V lost 5 bases to trimming and J lost 3 bases; unmatched junction nucleotides: 9. This CDR3 region has 17 residues. CDR1 LNHDA and CDR2 SQIVND come from the germline V gene (reference sequence). This chain's CDR3 is CASSPGLAGGGLYEQYF. The CDR3 DNA is TGTGCCAGTAGTCCAGGACTAGCGGGGGGAGGTCTCTACGAGCAGTACTTC. Supplemented by reference TRBV19 and TRBJ2-7, the full variable domain reads DGGITQSPKYLFRKEGQNVTLSCEQNLNHDAMYWYRQDPGQGLRLIYYSQIVNDFQKGDIAEGYSVSREKKESFPLTVTSAQKNPTAFYLCASSPGLAGGGLYEQYFGPGTRLTVT.